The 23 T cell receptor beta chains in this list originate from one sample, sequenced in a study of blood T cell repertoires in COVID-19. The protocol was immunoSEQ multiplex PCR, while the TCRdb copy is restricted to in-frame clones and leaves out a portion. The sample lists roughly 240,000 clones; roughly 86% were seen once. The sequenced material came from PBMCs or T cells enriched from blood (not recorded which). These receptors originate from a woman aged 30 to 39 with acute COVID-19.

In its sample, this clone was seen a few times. The chain's CDR3 is CASSLGRGAHEQYF. The CDR3, as DNA: TGCGCCAGCAGCTTGGGGCGGGGGGCCCACGAGCAGTACTTC. V is TRBV5-1 and J is TRBJ2-7, with 8 bases that match TRBD2. Germline loops: CDR1 SGHRS, CDR2 YFSETQ. After removal of 0 bases from V and 5 bases from J, the junction contained 4 bases not matched to a gene. The CDR3 has 14 amino acids.

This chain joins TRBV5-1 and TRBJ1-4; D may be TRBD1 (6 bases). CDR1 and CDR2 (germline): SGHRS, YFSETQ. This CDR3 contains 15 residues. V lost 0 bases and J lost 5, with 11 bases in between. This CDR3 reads CASSLVGGQNEKLFF. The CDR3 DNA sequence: TGCGCCAGCAGCTTGGTCGGGGGGCAGAATGAAAAACTGTTTTTT.

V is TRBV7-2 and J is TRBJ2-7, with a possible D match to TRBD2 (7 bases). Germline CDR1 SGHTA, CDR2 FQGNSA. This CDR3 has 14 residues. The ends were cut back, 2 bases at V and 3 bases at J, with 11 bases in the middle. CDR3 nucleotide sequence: TGTGCCAGCAGCTTACTGCGGGGGCTCTACGAGCAGTACTTC. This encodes CASSLLRGLYEQYF.

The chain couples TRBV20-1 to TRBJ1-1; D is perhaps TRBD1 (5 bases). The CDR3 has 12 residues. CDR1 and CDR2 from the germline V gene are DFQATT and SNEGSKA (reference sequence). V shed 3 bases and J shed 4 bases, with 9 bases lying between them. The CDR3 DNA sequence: TGCAGTGCTAGTGGGGGGGGCACTGAAGCTTTCTTT. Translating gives CSASGGGTEAFF.

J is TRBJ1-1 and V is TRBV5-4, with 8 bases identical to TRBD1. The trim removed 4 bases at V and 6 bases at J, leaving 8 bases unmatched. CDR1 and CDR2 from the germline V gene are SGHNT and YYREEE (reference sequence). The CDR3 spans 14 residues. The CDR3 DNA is TGTGCCAGCAGCCCCGGACAGGGAGGTTCTGAAGCTTTCTTT. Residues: CASSPGQGGSEAFF.

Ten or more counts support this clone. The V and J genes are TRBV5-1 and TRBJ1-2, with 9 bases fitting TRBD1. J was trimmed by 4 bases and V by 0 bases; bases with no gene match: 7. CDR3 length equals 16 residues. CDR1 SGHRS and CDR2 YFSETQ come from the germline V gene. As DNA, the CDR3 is TGCGCCAGCAGCTTGGAGGGACAGGGAGGTTCCTATGGCTACACCTTC. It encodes CASSLEGQGGSYGYTF.

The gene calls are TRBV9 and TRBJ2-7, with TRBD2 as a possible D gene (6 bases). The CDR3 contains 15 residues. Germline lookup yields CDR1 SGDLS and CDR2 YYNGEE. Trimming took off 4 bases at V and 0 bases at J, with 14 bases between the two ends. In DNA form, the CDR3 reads TGTGCCAGCAGCATCGGACTAACCGTCTCCTACGAGCAGTACTTC. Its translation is CASSIGLTVSYEQYF.

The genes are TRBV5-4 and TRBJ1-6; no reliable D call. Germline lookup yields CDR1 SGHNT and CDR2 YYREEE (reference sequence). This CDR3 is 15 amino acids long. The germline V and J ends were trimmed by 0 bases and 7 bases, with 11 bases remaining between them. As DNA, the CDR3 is TGTGCCAGCAGCTTGGACGGGGAGGAAAATTCACCCCTCCACTTT. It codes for CASSLDGEENSPLHF.

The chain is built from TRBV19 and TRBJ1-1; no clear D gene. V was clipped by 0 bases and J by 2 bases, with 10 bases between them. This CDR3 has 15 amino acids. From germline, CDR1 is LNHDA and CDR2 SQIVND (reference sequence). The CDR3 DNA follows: TGTGCCAGTAGTATAGATCTAGAAGTCAACACTGAAGCTTTCTTT. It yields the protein CASSIDLEVNTEAFF. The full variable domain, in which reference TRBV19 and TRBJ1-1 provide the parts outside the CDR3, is DGGITQSPKYLFRKEGQNVTLSCEQNLNHDAMYWYRQDPGQGLRLIYYSQIVNDFQKGDIAEGYSVSREKKESFPLTVTSAQKNPTAFYLCASSIDLEVNTEAFFGQGTRLTVV.

The CDR3 sequence is CASSLPSRNYNEQFF. DNA for the CDR3: TGTGCCAGCAGTTTACCTAGCAGAAACTACAATGAGCAGTTCTTC. The chain uses TRBV27 and TRBJ2-1, with a tentative D call TRBD2 (5 bases). V lost 2 bases and J 3 bases, leaving 11 bases between the germline ends. Per the germline V gene, CDR1 is MNHEY and CDR2 is SMNVEV (reference sequence). The CDR3 totals 15 residues.

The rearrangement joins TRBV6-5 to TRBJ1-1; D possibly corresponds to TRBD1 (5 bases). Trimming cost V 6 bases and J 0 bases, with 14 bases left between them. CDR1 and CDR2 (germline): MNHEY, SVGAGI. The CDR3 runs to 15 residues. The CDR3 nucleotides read TGTGCCAGCAGACTAATTGGGGGGGTGAACACTGAAGCTTTCTTT. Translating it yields CASRLIGGVNTEAFF.

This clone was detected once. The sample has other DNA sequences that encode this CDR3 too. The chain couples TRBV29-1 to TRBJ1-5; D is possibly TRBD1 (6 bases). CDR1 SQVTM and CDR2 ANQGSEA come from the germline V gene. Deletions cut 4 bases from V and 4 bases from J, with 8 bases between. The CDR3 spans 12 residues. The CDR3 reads CSVGGGNQPQHF. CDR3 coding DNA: TGCAGCGTTGGAGGGGGAAATCAGCCCCAGCATTTT.

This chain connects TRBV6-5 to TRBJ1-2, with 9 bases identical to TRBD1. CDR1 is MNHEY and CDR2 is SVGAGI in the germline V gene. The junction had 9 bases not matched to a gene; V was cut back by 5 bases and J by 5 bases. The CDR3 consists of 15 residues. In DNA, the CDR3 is TGTGCCAGCAGTCGGATCGGGACAGGGAGGTATGGCTACACCTTC. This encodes CASSRIGTGRYGYTF.

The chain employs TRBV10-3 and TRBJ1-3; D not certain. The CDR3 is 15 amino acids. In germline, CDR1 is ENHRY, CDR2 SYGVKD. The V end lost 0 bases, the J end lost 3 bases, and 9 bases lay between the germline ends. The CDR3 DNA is TGTGCCATCAGTGAGTCGCGGAGGAGTGGAAACACCATATATTTT. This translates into CAISESRRSGNTIYF.

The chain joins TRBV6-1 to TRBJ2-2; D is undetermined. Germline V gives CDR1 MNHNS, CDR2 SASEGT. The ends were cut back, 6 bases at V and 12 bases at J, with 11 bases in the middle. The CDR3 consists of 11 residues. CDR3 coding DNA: TGTGCCAGCAGCCTCAACTCGAAGCTGTTTTTT. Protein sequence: CASSLNSKLFF.

The DNA for the CDR3 is TGTGCCTGGAGTGTACGGTCCCGGGGGGACATTCAGTACTTC. This sequence encodes CAWSVRSRGDIQYF. The gene calls are TRBV30 and TRBJ2-4; 7 bases match TRBD2. The CDR3 totals 14 residues. With V trimmed by 0 bases and J by 8 bases, 7 bases remained unmatched. Germline loops: CDR1 GTSNPN, CDR2 SVGIG (reference sequence).

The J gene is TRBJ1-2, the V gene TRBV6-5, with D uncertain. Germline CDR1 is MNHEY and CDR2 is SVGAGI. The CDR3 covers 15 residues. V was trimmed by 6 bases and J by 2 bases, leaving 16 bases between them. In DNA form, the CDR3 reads TGTGCCAGCAGCTATCGGATGACGGGAAACTATGGCTACACCTTC. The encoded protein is CASSYRMTGNYGYTF.

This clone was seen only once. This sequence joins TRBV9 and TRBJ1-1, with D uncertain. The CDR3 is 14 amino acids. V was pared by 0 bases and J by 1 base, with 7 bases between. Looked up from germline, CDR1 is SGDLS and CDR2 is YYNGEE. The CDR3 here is CASSVAQENTEAFF. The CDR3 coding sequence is TGTGCCAGCAGCGTAGCCCAGGAGAACACTGAAGCTTTCTTT.

In DNA, the CDR3 is TGTGCCAGCAGCTTCGAGGGAGGGGAAGCTTTCTTT. Translation: CASSFEGGEAFF. The chain joins TRBV5-6 to TRBJ1-1; no firm D call. This CDR3 spans 12 amino acids. CDR1 and CDR2 (germline): SGHDT, YYEEEE. Trimming removed 2 bases at V and 8 bases at J, with 10 bases between.

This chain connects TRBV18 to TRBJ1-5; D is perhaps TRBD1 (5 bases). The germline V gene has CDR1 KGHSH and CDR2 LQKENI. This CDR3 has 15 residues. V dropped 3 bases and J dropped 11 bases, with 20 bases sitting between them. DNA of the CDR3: TGTGCCAGCTCACCTGTTATGTCTGGGGTACAGGCCCAGCATTTT. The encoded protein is CASSPVMSGVQAQHF. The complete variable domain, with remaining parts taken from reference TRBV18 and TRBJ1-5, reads NAGVMQNPRHLVRRRGQEARLRCSPMKGHSHVYWYRQLPEEGLKFMVYLQKENIIDESGMPKERFSAEFPKEGPSILRIQQVVRGDSAAYFCASSPVMSGVQAQHFGDGTRLSIL.

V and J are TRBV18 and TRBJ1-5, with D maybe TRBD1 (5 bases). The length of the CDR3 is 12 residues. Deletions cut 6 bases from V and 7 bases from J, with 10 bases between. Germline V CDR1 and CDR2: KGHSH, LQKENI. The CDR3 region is CASSGQGQPQHF. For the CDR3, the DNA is TGTGCCAGCTCTGGGCAGGGACAGCCCCAGCATTTT.

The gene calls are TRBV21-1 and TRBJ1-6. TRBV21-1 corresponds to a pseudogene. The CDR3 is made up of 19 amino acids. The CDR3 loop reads CASSKGPGGPIKYNSPLHF. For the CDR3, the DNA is TGTGCCAGCAGCAAAGGACCCGGCGGGCCGATCAAGTATAATTCACCCCTCCACTTT.

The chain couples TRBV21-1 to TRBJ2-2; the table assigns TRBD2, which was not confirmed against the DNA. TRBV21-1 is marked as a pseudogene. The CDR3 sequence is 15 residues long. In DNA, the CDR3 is TGTGCCAGCAGCTTAGCGGGGGCGAACACCGGGGAGCTGTTTTTT. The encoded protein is CASSLAGANTGELFF.